Presented here are 22 T cell receptor beta chains from one specimen sequenced in a study of a mutant IDH1 vaccine in newly diagnosed glioma. No cognate antigen is known for these TCRs. Data came from immunoSEQ multiplex PCR; TCRdb stores just in-frame clones and leaves some out. This repertoire shows tens of thousands of clones, about 90% found once; its top ten account for 20%. Time point specified: week 5, during vaccination. Every vaccination contained 300 ug of the mutant IDH1 20-mer peptide and was paired with topical imiquimod. The input for sequencing was PBMCs, taken from a glioma patient whose treatment included an IDH1 peptide vaccine. These receptors all stem from a young man with glioma.

The chain has TRBV29-1 and TRBJ2-1, with TRBD2 matching 13 bases. The CDR3 totals 14 residues. Per the germline V gene, CDR1 is SQVTM and CDR2 is ANQGSEA. J gave up 9 bases and V 5 bases, and 7 bases lay outside the gene matches. In nucleotides, the CDR3 is TGCAGCGTTTCCGGGACTAGCGGGATAGGTGAGCAGTTCTTC. This gives the protein CSVSGTSGIGEQFF.

This chain joins TRBV6-1 and TRBJ1-1; the D gene is possibly TRBD1 (5 bases). The CDR3 runs to 14 residues. The V gene's germline CDR1 is MNHNS and CDR2 SASEGT. The ends were cut back, 3 bases at V and 6 bases at J, with 14 bases in the middle. The CDR3 loop is CASSDRGWRSEAFF. CDR3 bases: TGTGCCAGCAGTGACCGGGGCTGGAGGTCTGAAGCTTTCTTT.

V gene TRBV25-1 combines with J gene TRBJ2-3; 8 nucleotides align to TRBD2. Per germline, CDR1 MGHDK and CDR2 SYGVNS. After removal of 4 bases from V and 5 bases from J, the junction contained 8 bases not matched to a gene. The CDR3 has 15 amino acids. In nucleotides, the CDR3 is TGTGCCAGCAGTGGGAGCGGGAGAGTGGGAGATACGCAGTATTTT. It yields the protein CASSGSGRVGDTQYF.

This sequence joins TRBV14 and TRBJ2-5, with D maybe TRBD2 (6 bases). In germline, CDR1 is SGHDN, CDR2 FVKESK. The length of the CDR3 is 10 residues. Trimming stripped 8 bases from V and 7 bases from J, with 8 bases between. The CDR3 sequence is CASPGGTQYF. The CDR3 region has the DNA TGTGCCAGCCCCGGGGGGACCCAGTACTTC.

This clone was seen more than once but under ten times. V and J are TRBV4-1 and TRBJ1-2, with a tentative D call TRBD1 (6 bases). Trimming took off 0 bases at V and 6 bases at J, with 14 bases between the two ends. Per the germline V gene, CDR1 is MGHRA and CDR2 is YSYEKL. The length of the CDR3 is 15 residues. CDR3 residues: CASSQDNREVHGYTF. Here the CDR3 DNA reads TGCGCCAGCAGCCAAGATAACAGGGAAGTTCATGGCTACACCTTC.

This chain uses TRBV4-3 with TRBJ1-2; D is ambiguous. This CDR3 comprises 16 residues. Per germline, CDR1 LGHNA and CDR2 YSLEER. The V end was cut by 0 bases, the J end by 0 bases, with 11 bases between. This chain's CDR3 is CASSQEATSPNYGYTF. The CDR3 nucleotides are TGCGCCAGCAGCCAAGAGGCCACATCGCCTAACTATGGCTACACCTTC.

The chain employs TRBV9 and TRBJ2-2; 14 nucleotides line up with TRBD2. Unmatched junction bases numbered 2, after V lost 4 bases and J lost 0 bases. Germline V lookup: CDR1 SGDLS, CDR2 YYNGEE. The CDR3 length is 17 residues. CDR3 bases: TGTGCCAGCAGCCGACTAGCGGGAGGGTCGAACACCGGGGAGCTGTTTTTT. This encodes CASSRLAGGSNTGELFF.

The J gene is TRBJ2-7, the V gene TRBV7-3; no clear D gene. V was clipped by 5 bases and J by 0 bases, with 8 bases between them. The CDR3 covers 13 residues. The germline CDR1 and CDR2 sequences are SGHTA and FQGTGA. The CDR3 loop reads CASSPGDSYEQYF. CDR3 DNA sequence: TGTGCCAGCAGCCCTGGGGACTCCTACGAGCAGTACTTC.

The V call is TRBV11-2, the J call TRBJ2-1, with unresolved D. Deletions cut 1 base from V and 4 bases from J, with 2 bases between. The CDR3 length is 12 residues. Per the germline V gene, CDR1 is SGHAT and CDR2 is FQNNGV. CDR3 residues: CASSLGYNEQFF. Written as DNA, the CDR3 is TGTGCCAGCAGCTTAGGGTACAATGAGCAGTTCTTC.

The chain employs TRBV10-2 and TRBJ2-3; 7 nucleotides agree with TRBD2. Germline loops: CDR1 WSHSY, CDR2 SAAADI. The V and J ends lost 6 bases and 5 bases, in that order; junction bases with no gene match: 8. This CDR3 is 14 amino acids long. The CDR3: CASRDGRMGDTQYF. The CDR3, as DNA: TGCGCCAGCAGGGACGGGAGGATGGGAGATACGCAGTATTTT.

The V call is TRBV30, the J call TRBJ2-7, with 7 bases identical to TRBD1. CDR3 size: 15 residues. Germline trimming cut 3 bases from V and 5 bases from J; bases unmatched to any gene: 13. Germline CDR1 reads GTSNPN; CDR2 reads SVGIG (reference sequence). The DNA for the CDR3 is TGTGCCTGGAGCCCCTCACTACTAGACAGGGACGAGCAGTACTTC. Its protein product is CAWSPSLLDRDEQYF.

The chain uses TRBV10-3 and TRBJ1-1; D may be TRBD1 (5 bases). V lost 0 bases and J lost 0, with 5 bases in between. The CDR3 sequence is 14 residues long. The V gene's germline CDR1 is ENHRY and CDR2 SYGVKD. The chain's CDR3 is CAISESQVNTEAFF. In DNA, the CDR3 is TGTGCCATCAGTGAGTCACAGGTGAACACTGAAGCTTTCTTT.

The V gene is TRBV28, the J gene TRBJ1-1; maybe TRBD1 (5 bases). CDR1 is MDHEN and CDR2 is SYDVKM in the germline V gene. The CDR3 covers 17 residues. The ends were cut back, 5 bases at V and 3 bases at J, with 22 bases in the middle. The CDR3 DNA reads TGTGCCAGCAGTACCTACCCGGGACGGGGGTCCGACACTGAAGCTTTCTTT. It is translated as CASSTYPGRGSDTEAFF.

The chain recombines TRBV6-1 with TRBJ1-1, with D uncertain. Trimming left V 10 bases short and J 0 bases short, with 12 bases between. This CDR3 is built from 13 residues. The germline V gene has CDR1 MNHNS and CDR2 SASEGT. CDR3 sequence reads: CAIRRVMNTEAFF. The CDR3 region has the DNA TGTGCCATCCGTAGGGTTATGAACACTGAAGCTTTCTTT.

As for this clone: An end of the junction differs from the germline gene, which may be a read error. The V call is TRBV30, the J call TRBJ2-3; 14 bases match TRBD2. The germline V gene has CDR1 GTSNPN and CDR2 SVGIG (reference sequence). The CDR3 loop spans 12 amino acids. The CDR3 loop reads CAWSHKTSGRDF. The CDR3 region has the DNA TGTGCCTGGAGTCATAAGACTAGCGGGAGGGATTTT.

The V gene is TRBV7-2, the J gene TRBJ2-7, with 8 bases matching TRBD1. Germline trimming cut 1 base from V and 6 bases from J; bases unmatched to any gene: 8. This CDR3 is 15 amino acids long. Germline-derived CDR1 and CDR2 are SGHTA and FQGNSA. DNA for the CDR3: TGTGCCAGCAGCTTAGGCGACCGGACAGGGTTCGAGCAGTACTTC. This gives the protein CASSLGDRTGFEQYF.

The rearrangement uses TRBV6-4 and TRBJ1-1; perhaps TRBD1 as D (6 bases). The ends were cut back, 5 bases at V and 1 base at J, with 8 bases in the middle. Germline values: CDR1 MRHNA, CDR2 SNTAGT. The CDR3 extends over 13 amino acids. The CDR3 nucleotides read TGTGCCAGCAGTATGGGGGCGAACACTGAAGCTTTCTTT. Residues: CASSMGANTEAFF.

The chain links TRBV25-1 to TRBJ1-5, with no clear D. Between the trimmed V and J ends, which lost 5 bases and 2 bases, there was a span of 4 bases. Germline values: CDR1 MGHDK, CDR2 SYGVNS. The CDR3 runs 12 residues. For the CDR3, the DNA is TGTGCCAGCAGTAACGGCAATCAGCCCCAGCATTTT. Protein sequence: CASSNGNQPQHF.

The gene calls are TRBV5-1 and TRBJ1-1; D is perhaps TRBD1 (6 bases). Trimming stripped 4 bases from V and 1 base from J, with 11 bases between. Germline loops: CDR1 SGHRS, CDR2 YFSETQ. The CDR3 spans 14 residues. The CDR3 is CASSDQQGNTEAFF. Written as DNA, the CDR3 is TGCGCCAGCAGCGACCAACAGGGGAACACTGAAGCTTTCTTT.

This sequence joins TRBV19 and TRBJ1-2; 9 nucleotides align to TRBD1. Germline-derived CDR1 and CDR2 are LNHDA and SQIVND (reference sequence). The CDR3 is 16 residues long. The J segment lost 7 bases and the V segment lost 3 bases, leaving 12 bases of the junction unmatched. CDR3 coding DNA: TGTGCCAGTAGTATTAGTCTGGGACAGGGAGCGGGTGGCTACACCTTC. Protein sequence: CASSISLGQGAGGYTF.

V is TRBV7-9 and J is TRBJ1-1; no clear D. This CDR3 is 12 amino acids long. Germline-derived CDR1 and CDR2 are SEHNR and FQNEAQ (reference sequence). Deletions cut 1 base from V and 8 bases from J, with 8 bases between. The CDR3 loop reads CASSLDGLEAFF. DNA for the CDR3: TGTGCCAGCAGCTTAGACGGATTAGAAGCTTTCTTT.

The V call is TRBV29-1, the J call TRBJ2-7; tentatively, D is TRBD1 or TRBD2 (5 bases each). This CDR3 has 13 residues. V lost 5 bases and J 0 bases, leaving 11 bases between the germline ends. Germline V gives CDR1 SQVTM, CDR2 ANQGSEA. For the CDR3, the DNA is TGCAGCGTTCCCGGGGCGAGCTCCTACGAGCAGTACTTC. This encodes CSVPGASSYEQYF.